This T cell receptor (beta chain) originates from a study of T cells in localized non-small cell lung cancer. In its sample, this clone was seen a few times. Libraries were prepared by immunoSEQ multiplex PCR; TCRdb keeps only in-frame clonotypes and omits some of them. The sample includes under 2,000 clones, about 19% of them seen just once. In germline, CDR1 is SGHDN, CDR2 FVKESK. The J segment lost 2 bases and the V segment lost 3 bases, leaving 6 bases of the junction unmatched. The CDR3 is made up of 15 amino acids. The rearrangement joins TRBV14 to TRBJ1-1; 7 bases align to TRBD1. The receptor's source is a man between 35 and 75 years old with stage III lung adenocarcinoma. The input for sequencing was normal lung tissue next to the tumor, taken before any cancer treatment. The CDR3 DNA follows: TGTGCCAGCAGCCAGAATACAGGGGTAAACACTGAAGCTTTCTTT. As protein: CASSQNTGVNTEAFF. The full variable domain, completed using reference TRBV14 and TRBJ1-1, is EAGVTQFPSHSVIEKGQTVTLRCDPISGHDNLYWYRRVMGKEIKFLLHFVKESKQDESGMPNNRFLAERTGGTYSTLKVQPAELEDSGVYFCASSQNTGVNTEAFFGQGTRLTVV.